This T cell receptor (beta chain) was recovered during a study of lymphopenia after photon versus proton radiotherapy. Libraries were prepared by immunoSEQ multiplex PCR; TCRdb keeps only in-frame clonotypes and omits some of them. The table lists over 50,000 clones, approximately 86% of them singletons. This clone appeared a single time. Its antigen is not known. Study observations and caveats: Larger post-nadir TCR diversity loss correlated inversely with survival in deceased patients. Only patients who died were analyzed for survival; proton advantage is unproven. After lymphocyte nadir, photon-treated repertoires showed oligoclonal expansion, especially CD8+ Temra. Proton therapy kept repertoires fairly stable, unlike photons, which gained effector/memory cells.

The clonotype originates from a man aged 40-50 years with gastric cancer. The sequencing here drew on peripheral blood, taken from a patient treated with photon-based radiotherapy.

This CDR3 reads CSVETEKWPGYTF. The DNA for the CDR3 is TGCAGCGTTGAGACGGAAAAATGGCCTGGCTACACCTTC. The chain employs TRBV29-1 and TRBJ1-2; D remains unclear. This CDR3 is built from 13 residues. In germline, CDR1 is SQVTM, CDR2 ANQGSEA. V was clipped by 3 bases and J by 7 bases, with 15 bases between them.